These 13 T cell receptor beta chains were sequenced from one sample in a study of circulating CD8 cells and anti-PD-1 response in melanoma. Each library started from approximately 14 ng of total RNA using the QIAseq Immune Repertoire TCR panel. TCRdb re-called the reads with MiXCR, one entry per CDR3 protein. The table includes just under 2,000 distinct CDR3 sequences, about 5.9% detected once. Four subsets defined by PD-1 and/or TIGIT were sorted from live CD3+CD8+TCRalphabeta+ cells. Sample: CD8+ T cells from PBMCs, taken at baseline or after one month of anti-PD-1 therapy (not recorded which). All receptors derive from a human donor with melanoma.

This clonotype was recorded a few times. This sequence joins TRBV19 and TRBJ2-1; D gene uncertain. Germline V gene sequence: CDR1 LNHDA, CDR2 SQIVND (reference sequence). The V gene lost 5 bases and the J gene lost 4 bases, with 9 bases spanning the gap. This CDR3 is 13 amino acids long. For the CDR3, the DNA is TGTGCCAGTAGTCCGGCAAATTACAATGAGCAGTTCTTC. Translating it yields CASSPANYNEQFF.

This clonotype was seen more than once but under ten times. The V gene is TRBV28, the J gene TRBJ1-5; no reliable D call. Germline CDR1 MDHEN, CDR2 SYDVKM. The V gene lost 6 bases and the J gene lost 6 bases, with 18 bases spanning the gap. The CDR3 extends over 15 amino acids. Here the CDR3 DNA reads TGTGCCAGCAGCAAAAGGGCAGGCCAGGTTCAGCCCCAGCATTTT. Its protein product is CASSKRAGQVQPQHF.

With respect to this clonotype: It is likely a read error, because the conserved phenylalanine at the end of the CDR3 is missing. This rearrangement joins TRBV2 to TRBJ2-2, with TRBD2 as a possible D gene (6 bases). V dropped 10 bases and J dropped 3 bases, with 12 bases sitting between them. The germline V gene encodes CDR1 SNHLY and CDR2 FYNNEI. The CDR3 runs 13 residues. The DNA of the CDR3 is TGTGCCACACGGGGACTGTACACCGGGGAGCTGTTTTAT. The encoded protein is CATRGLYTGELFY.

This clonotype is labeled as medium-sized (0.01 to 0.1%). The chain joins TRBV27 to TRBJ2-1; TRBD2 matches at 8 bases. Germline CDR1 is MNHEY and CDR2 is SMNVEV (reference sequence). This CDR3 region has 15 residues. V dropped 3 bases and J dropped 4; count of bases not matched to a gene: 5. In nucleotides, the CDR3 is TGTGCCAGCAGTTTTAACGGGGGGGATTACAATGAGCAGTTCTTC. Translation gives CASSFNGGDYNEQFF.

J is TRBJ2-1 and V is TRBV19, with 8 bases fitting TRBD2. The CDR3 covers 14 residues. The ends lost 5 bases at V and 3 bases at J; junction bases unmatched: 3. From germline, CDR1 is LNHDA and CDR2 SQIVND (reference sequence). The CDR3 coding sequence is TGTGCCAGTAGTTCGGGGGGGATCTACAATGAGCAGTTCTTC. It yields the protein CASSSGGIYNEQFF. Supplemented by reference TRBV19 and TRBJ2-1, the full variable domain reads DGGITQSPKYLFRKEGQNVTLSCEQNLNHDAMYWYRQDPGQGLRLIYYSQIVNDFQKGDIAEGYSVSREKKESFPLTVTSAQKNPTAFYLCASSSGGIYNEQFFGPGTRLTVL.

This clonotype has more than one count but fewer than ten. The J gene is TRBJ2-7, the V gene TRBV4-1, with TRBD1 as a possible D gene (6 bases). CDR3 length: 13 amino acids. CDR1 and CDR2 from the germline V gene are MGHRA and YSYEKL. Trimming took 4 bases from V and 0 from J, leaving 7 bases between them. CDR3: CASSPDSSYEQYF. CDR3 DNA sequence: TGCGCCAGCAGCCCGGACAGCTCCTACGAGCAGTACTTC.

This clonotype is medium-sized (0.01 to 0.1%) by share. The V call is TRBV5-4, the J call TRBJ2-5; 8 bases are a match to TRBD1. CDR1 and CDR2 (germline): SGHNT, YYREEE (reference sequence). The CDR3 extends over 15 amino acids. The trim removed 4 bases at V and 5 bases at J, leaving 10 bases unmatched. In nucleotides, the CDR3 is TGTGCCAGCAGCGCGTGGGCAGGGGGCGATGAGACCCAGTACTTC. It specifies CASSAWAGGDETQYF.

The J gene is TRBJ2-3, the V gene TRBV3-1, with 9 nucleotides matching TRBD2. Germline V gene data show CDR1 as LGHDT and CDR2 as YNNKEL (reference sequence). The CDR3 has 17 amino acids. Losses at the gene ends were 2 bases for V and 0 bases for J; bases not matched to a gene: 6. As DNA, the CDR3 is TGTGCCAGCAGCCAACAGCGCGGGGGGGCTAGCACAGATACGCAGTATTTT. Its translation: CASSQQRGGASTDTQYF.

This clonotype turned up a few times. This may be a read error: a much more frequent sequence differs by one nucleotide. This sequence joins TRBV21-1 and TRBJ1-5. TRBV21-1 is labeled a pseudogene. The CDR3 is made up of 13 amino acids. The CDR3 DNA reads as TGTGCCAGCACCCCGTTTTCTTCTCAGCCCCAGCATTTT. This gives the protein CASTPFSSQPQHF.

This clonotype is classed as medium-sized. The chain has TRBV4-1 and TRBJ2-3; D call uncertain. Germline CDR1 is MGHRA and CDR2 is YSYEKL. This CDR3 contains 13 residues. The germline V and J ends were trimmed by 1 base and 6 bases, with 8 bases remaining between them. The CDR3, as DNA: TGCGCCAGCAGCCAAGTGAGACTCGATACGCAGTATTTT. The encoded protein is CASSQVRLDTQYF.

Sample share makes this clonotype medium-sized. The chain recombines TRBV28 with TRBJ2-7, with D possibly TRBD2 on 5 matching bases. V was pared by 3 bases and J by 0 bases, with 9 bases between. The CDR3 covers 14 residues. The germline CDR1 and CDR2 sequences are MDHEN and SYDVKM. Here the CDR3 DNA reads TGTGCCAGCAGTTTTGGAGGACCCTCCTACGAGCAGTACTTC. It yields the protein CASSFGGPSYEQYF.

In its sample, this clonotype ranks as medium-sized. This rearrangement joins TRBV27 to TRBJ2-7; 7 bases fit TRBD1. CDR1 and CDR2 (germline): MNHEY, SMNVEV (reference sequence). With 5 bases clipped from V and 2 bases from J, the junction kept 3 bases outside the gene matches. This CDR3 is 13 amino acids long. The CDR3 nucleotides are TGTGCCAGCAGTAGGGACAGCACCTACGAGCAGTACTTC. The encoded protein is CASSRDSTYEQYF.

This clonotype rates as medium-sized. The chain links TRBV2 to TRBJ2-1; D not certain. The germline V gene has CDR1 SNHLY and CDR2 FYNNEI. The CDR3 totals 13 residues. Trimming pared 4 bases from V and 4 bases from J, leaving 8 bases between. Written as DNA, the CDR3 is TGTGCCAGCAGTGTGACCGAGTACAATGAGCAGTTCTTC. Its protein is CASSVTEYNEQFF.